These 9 T cell receptor beta chains came from one sample sequenced in a study of blood T cell repertoires in COVID-19. Profiled with immunoSEQ multiplex PCR; TCRdb holds only in-frame clones, not every one. The sample carries around 230,000 clones, about 87% recorded once. Sequenced: PBMCs or T cells enriched from blood (not recorded which). The receptors derive from a woman aged 25 to 39 who had recovered from COVID-19.

The rearrangement joins TRBV6-5 to TRBJ2-5; TRBD1 matches at 8 bases. Germline V gene lookup returns CDR1 MNHEY and CDR2 SVGAGI. Trimming cost V 6 bases and J 5 bases; bases outside gene matches: 8. The CDR3 covers 14 residues. CDR3 loop: CASRPGGAGETQYF. In DNA form, the CDR3 reads TGTGCCAGCAGACCAGGGGGCGCGGGGGAGACCCAGTACTTC.

J is TRBJ1-2 and V is TRBV5-6; TRBD1 aligns across 7 bases. Germline V CDR1 and CDR2: SGHDT, YYEEEE. This CDR3 has 15 residues. The V gene end was trimmed by 2 bases and the J gene end by 5 bases; junction bases not matched to a gene: 9. For the CDR3, the DNA is TGTGCCAGCAGCTTATTTGGACAGGAGCCTTATGGCTACACCTTC. Its translation is CASSLFGQEPYGYTF.

The chain recombines TRBV9 with TRBJ2-1; D is uncertain. Germline V gives CDR1 SGDLS, CDR2 YYNGEE. The CDR3 contains 12 residues. V dropped 0 bases and J dropped 7 bases, with 5 bases sitting between them. This chain's CDR3 is CASSVAPNEQFF. In nucleotides, the CDR3 is TGTGCCAGCAGCGTAGCTCCGAATGAGCAGTTCTTC.

V and J are TRBV7-3 and TRBJ2-5; 8 nucleotides align to TRBD1. Looked up from germline, CDR1 is SGHTA and CDR2 is FQGTGA. The CDR3 is 15 amino acids. Trimming cost V 2 bases and J 4 bases; bases outside gene matches: 6. The CDR3 DNA reads as TGTGCCAGCAGCTTAGCAGGGGGCCGGGGAGAGACCCAGTACTTC. Translating gives CASSLAGGRGETQYF. Using reference TRBV7-3 and TRBJ2-5 for the parts outside the CDR3, the full variable domain is GAGVSQTPSNKVTEKGKYVELRCDPISGHTALYWYRQSLGQGPEFLIYFQGTGAADDSGLPNDRFFAVRPEGSVSTLKIQRTERGDSAVYLCASSLAGGRGETQYFGPGTRLLVL.

The chain combines TRBV6-1 with TRBJ2-3; D possibly corresponds to TRBD2 (6 bases). The CDR3 sequence is 14 residues long. Trimming stripped 3 bases from V and 3 bases from J, with 10 bases between. Germline V CDR1 and CDR2: MNHNS, SASEGT. The CDR3 bases are TGTGCCAGCAGTGATTTGGGGGGTACAGATACGCAGTATTTT. This codes for CASSDLGGTDTQYF.

The CDR3 DNA reads TGTGCCAGCAGTCGTAACGGCGGATGGGACACCATATATTTT. Its protein is CASSRNGGWDTIYF. The rearrangement uses TRBV6-5 and TRBJ1-3; no definite D call. CDR3 length: 14 residues. Trimming removed 5 bases from V and 8 bases from J, with 16 bases in between. The germline V gene has CDR1 MNHEY and CDR2 SVGAGI.

The chain recombines TRBV7-9 with TRBJ2-5; TRBD1 matches at 7 bases. Germline CDR1 SEHNR, CDR2 FQNEAQ (reference sequence). V dropped 7 bases and J dropped 5; count of bases not matched to a gene: 7. The CDR3 is 13 amino acids. The CDR3 region is CASTYRGGETQYF. The CDR3 DNA follows: TGTGCCAGCACCTACAGGGGTGGGGAGACCCAGTACTTC.

The gene calls are TRBV9 and TRBJ2-5; 8 bases fit TRBD2. The ends lost 3 bases at V and 4 bases at J; junction bases unmatched: 17. This CDR3 spans 18 amino acids. Looked up from germline, CDR1 is SGDLS and CDR2 is YYNGEE. This CDR3 reads CASSGSHADSGAGETQYF. The CDR3, as DNA: TGTGCCAGCAGCGGCTCTCACGCGGATAGCGGGGCGGGAGAGACCCAGTACTTC.

The chain employs TRBV7-2 and TRBJ2-1; a weak D match, TRBD2 (6 bases). Trimming shortened V by 2 bases and J by 4 bases, and 9 bases separated the two germline ends. CDR1 is SGHTA, CDR2 FQGNSA, per germline. This CDR3 region has 14 residues. CDR3 region: CASSLYGGYNEQFF. CDR3 coding DNA: TGTGCCAGCAGCTTATATGGGGGGTACAATGAGCAGTTCTTC.